Below, 6 T cell receptor beta chains from the same sample are listed, as sequenced in a study of CD8 T cells in Susac syndrome. RNA amounts of 0.5 to 1 ug underwent reverse transcription with random hexamers. TCRdb passed the immunoSEQ multiplex PCR reads through MiXCR, listing each CDR3 protein once. This sample carries around 180,000 distinct CDR3 sequences, 95% of them seen once, and the ten largest clones take 0.093%. The sequencing input was CD4+ T cells from PBMCs. These receptors were collected from a human donor with multiple sclerosis.

The rearrangement joins TRBV5-8 to TRBJ2-7; no clear D gene. Trimming pared 2 bases from V and 0 bases from J, leaving 18 bases between. CDR1 SGHTS and CDR2 YDEGEE come from the germline V gene. The CDR3 has 17 amino acids. The CDR3 loop reads CASSFLMGPKSSYEQYF. The CDR3 DNA reads TGTGCCAGCAGCTTCTTGATGGGCCCGAAGAGCTCCTACGAGCAGTACTTC.

The J gene is TRBJ2-1, the V gene TRBV3-1; 8 nucleotides align to TRBD2. Germline V gives CDR1 LGHDT, CDR2 YNNKEL (reference sequence). The CDR3 has 15 amino acids. V shed 6 bases and J 0 bases; nucleotides not matched to a gene: 4. CDR3 DNA: TGTGCCAGCAGACCTCTAGCGGGCTCCTACAATGAGCAGTTCTTC. It is translated as CASRPLAGSYNEQFF.

The chain uses TRBV12-3 or TRBV12-4 and TRBJ1-4; no definite D call. CDR3 length: 17 amino acids. V lost 5 bases and J 7 bases, leaving 23 bases between the germline ends. The CDR3 DNA follows: TGTGCCAGCAGTCCATACCACCACCCGGGGTTCGGTGAAAAACTGTTTTTT. Its translation: CASSPYHHPGFGEKLFF.

The rearrangement links TRBV2 to TRBJ1-1, with TRBD1 matching 9 bases. After removal of 4 bases from V and 11 bases from J, the junction contained 11 bases not matched to a gene. Germline loops: CDR1 SNHLY, CDR2 FYNNEI. The CDR3 runs 14 residues. In nucleotides, the CDR3 is TGTGCCAGCAGTGGGACAGGGGTTCCCTCCCCGGCTTTCTTT. It yields the protein CASSGTGVPSPAFF.

The chain couples TRBV5-4 to TRBJ2-1; D ambiguous. The germline CDR1 and CDR2 sequences are SGHNT and YYREEE (reference sequence). The germline V and J ends were trimmed by 1 base and 4 bases, with 9 bases remaining between them. The CDR3 runs 14 residues. This CDR3 is CASSLRAGYNEQFF. CDR3 sequence (DNA): TGTGCCAGCAGCTTGCGGGCAGGTTACAATGAGCAGTTCTTC.

The chain combines TRBV20-1 with TRBJ2-7; 11 nucleotides line up with TRBD1. The V gene end was trimmed by 3 bases and the J gene end by 5 bases; junction bases not matched to a gene: 6. The CDR3 contains 14 residues. Germline V CDR1 and CDR2: DFQATT, SNEGSKA (reference sequence). In DNA, the CDR3 is TGCAGTGCTAGTCCGGGGACAGGGGGTCACGAGCAGTACTTC. Translating it yields CSASPGTGGHEQYF.